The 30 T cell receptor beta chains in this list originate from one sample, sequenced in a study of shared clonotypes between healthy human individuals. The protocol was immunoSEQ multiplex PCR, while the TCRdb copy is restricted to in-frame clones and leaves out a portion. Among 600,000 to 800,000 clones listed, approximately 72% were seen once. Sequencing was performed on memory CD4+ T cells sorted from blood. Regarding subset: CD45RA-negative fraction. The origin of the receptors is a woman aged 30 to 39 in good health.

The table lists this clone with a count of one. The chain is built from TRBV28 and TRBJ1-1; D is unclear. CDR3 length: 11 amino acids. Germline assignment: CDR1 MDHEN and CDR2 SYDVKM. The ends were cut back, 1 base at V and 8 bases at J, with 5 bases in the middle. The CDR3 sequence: CASSLFREAFF. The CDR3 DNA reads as TGTGCCAGCAGTTTATTTAGAGAAGCTTTCTTT. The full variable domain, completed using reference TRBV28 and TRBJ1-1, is DVKVTQSSRYLVKRTGEKVFLECVQDMDHENMFWYRQDPGLGLRLIYFSYDVKMKEKGDIPEGYSVSREKKERFSLILESASTNQTSMYLCASSLFREAFFGQGTRLTVV.

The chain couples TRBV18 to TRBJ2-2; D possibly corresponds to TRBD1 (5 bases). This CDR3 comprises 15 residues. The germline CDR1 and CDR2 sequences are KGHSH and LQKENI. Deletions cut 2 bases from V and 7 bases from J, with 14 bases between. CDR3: CASSPGAAKNGELFF. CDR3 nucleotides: TGTGCCAGCTCACCAGGGGCGGCCAAGAACGGGGAGCTGTTTTTT.

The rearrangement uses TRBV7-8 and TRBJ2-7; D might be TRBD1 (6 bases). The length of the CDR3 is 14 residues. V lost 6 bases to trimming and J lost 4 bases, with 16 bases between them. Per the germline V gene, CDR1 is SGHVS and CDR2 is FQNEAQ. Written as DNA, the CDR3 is TGTGCCAGCAGGCCCCGAACAGGGAATTACGAGCAGTACTTC. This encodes CASRPRTGNYEQYF.

CDR3 sequence: CASSSPGGTSYGYTF. CDR3 in DNA: TGTGCCAGCAGTTCCCCGGGGGGCACTAGCTATGGCTACACCTTC. The chain recombines TRBV28 with TRBJ1-2; a weak D match, TRBD1 (6 bases). Germline V CDR1 and CDR2: MDHEN, SYDVKM. Deletions cut 4 bases from V and 4 bases from J, with 16 bases between. CDR3 size: 15 residues.

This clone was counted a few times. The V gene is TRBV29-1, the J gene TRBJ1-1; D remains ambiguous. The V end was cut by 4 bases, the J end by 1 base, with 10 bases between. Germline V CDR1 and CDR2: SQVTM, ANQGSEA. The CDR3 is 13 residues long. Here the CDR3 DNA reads TGCAGCGTTGGTCGGCCGGAGAACACTGAAGCTTTCTTT. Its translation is CSVGRPENTEAFF.

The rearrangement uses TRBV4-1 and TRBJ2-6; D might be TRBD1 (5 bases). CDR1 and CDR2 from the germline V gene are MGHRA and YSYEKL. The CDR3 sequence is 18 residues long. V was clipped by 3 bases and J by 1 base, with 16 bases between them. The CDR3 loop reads CASSHVRQGSSGANVLTF. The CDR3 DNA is TGCGCCAGCAGCCATGTTCGGCAGGGCAGTTCTGGGGCCAACGTCCTGACTTTC.

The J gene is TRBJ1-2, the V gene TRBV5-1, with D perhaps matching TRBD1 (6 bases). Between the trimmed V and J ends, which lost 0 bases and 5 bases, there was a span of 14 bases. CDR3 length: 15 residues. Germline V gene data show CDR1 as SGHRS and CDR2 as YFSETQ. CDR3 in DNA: TGCGCCAGCAGCTTGGAAGATGGGGGCAATTATGGCTACACCTTC. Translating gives CASSLEDGGNYGYTF.

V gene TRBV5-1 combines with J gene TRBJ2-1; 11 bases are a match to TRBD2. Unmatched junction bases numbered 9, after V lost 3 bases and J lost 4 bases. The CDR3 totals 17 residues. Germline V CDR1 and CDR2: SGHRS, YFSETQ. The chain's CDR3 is CASSWGALAGGYNEQFF. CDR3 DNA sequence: TGCGCCAGCAGCTGGGGGGCCCTAGCGGGAGGTTACAATGAGCAGTTCTTC.

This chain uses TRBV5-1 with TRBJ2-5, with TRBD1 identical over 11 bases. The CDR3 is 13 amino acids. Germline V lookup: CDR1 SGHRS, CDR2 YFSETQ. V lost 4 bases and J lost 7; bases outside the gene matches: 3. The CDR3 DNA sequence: TGCGCCAGCAGCCCCGGACAGGGGGCGACCCAGTACTTC. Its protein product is CASSPGQGATQYF.

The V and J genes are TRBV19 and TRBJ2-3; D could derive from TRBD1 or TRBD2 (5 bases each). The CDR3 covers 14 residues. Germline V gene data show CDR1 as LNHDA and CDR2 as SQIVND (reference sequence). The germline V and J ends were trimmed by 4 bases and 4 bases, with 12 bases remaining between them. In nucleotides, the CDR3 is TGTGCCAGTAGTAGGGGACCCGGCGCAGATACGCAGTATTTT. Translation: CASSRGPGADTQYF.

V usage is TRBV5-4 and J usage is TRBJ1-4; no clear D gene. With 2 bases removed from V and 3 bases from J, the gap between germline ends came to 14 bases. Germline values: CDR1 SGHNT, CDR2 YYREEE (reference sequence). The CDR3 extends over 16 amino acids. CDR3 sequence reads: CASSFTAGSANEKLFF. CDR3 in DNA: TGTGCCAGCAGCTTTACCGCGGGGAGTGCTAATGAAAAACTGTTTTTT. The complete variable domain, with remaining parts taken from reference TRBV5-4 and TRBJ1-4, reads ETGVTQSPTHLIKTRGQQVTLRCSSQSGHNTVSWYQQALGQGPQFIFQYYREEENGRGNFPPRFSGLQFPNYSSELNVNALELDDSALYLCASSFTAGSANEKLFFGSGTQLSVL.

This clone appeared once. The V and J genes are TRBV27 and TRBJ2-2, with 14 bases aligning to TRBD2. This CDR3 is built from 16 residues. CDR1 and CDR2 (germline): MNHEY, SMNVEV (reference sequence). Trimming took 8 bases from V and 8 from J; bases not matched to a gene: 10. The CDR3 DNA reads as TGTGCCAGCCGAACGGGACTAGCGGGAGCGGGTGGGGAGCTGTTTTTT. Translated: CASRTGLAGAGGELFF.

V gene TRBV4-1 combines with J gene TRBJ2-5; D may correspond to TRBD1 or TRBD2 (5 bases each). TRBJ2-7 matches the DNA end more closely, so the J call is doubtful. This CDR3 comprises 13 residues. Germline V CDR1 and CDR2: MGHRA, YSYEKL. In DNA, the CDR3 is TGCGCCAGCCCCCGTGGGGCCGGGAACGAGCAGTACTTC. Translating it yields CASPRGAGNEQYF.

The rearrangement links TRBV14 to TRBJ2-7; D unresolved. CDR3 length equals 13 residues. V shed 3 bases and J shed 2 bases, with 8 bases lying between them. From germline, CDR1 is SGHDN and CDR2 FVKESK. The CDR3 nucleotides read TGTGCCAGCAGCCATCCGTTGGCCTACGAGCAGTACTTC. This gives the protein CASSHPLAYEQYF.

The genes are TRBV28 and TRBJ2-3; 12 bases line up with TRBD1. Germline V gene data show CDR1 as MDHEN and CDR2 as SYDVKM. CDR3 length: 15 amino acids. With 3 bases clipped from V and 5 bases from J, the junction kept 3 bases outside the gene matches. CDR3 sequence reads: CASSLGQGAGDTQYF. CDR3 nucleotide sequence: TGTGCCAGCAGTTTGGGACAGGGGGCGGGAGATACGCAGTATTTT.

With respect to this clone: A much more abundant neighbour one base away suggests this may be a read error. CDR3 DNA: TGTGCCAGCAGCTTGGACATGAACACTGAAGCTTTCTTT. This gives the protein CASSLDMNTEAFF. The chain combines TRBV5-6 with TRBJ1-1; D is unclear. Germline assignment: CDR1 SGHDT and CDR2 YYEEEE. V lost 0 bases, J lost 0 bases, and 3 bases lay in between. The CDR3 spans 13 residues.

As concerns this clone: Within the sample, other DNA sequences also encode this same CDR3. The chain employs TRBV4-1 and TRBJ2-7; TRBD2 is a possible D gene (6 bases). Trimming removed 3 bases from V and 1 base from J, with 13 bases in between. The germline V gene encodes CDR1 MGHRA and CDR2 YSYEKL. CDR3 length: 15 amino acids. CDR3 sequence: CASSQVIAESYEQYF. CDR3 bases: TGCGCCAGCAGCCAGGTAATAGCGGAGTCCTACGAGCAGTACTTC.

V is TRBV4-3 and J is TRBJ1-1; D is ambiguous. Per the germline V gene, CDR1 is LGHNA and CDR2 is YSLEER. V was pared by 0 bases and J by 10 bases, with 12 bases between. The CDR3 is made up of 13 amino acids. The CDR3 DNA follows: TGCGCCAGCAGCCAAGATCGAGCGGATGGAGCTTTCTTT. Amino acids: CASSQDRADGAFF.

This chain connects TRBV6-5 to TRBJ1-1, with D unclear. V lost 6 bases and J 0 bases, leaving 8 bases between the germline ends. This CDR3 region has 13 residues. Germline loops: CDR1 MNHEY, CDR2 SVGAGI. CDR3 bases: TGTGCCAGCAGAACGGTTATGAACACTGAAGCTTTCTTT. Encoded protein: CASRTVMNTEAFF.

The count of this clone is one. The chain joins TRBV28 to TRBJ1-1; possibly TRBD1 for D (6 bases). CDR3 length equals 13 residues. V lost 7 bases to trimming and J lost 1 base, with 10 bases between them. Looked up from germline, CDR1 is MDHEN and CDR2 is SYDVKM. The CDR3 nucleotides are TGTGCCAGCAAAGGGGGGGAGAACACTGAAGCTTTCTTT. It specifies CASKGGENTEAFF.

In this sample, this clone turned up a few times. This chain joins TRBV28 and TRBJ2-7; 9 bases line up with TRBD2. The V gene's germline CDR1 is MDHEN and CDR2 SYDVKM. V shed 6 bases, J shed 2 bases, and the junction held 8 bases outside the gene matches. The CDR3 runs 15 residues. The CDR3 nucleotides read TGTGCCAGCAGCAGTCTAGCGGGACCTGCCTACGAGCAGTACTTC. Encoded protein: CASSSLAGPAYEQYF.

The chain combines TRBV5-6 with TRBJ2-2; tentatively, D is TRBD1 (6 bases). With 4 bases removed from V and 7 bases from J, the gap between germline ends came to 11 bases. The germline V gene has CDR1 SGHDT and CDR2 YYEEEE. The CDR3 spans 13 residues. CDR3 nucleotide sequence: TGTGCCAGCAGCCCGGACAGTCGCGGGGAGCTGTTTTTT. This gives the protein CASSPDSRGELFF. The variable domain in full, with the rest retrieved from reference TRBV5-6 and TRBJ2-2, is DAGVTQSPTHLIKTRGQQVTLRCSPKSGHDTVSWYQQALGQGPQFIFQYYEEEERQRGNFPDRFSGHQFPNYSSELNVNALLLGDSALYLCASSPDSRGELFFGEGSRLTVL.

The CDR3 DNA sequence: TGTGCCAGCAGTTTAGGGGCTAGTCGATCCTACGAGCAGTACTTC. As protein: CASSLGASRSYEQYF. The V and J genes are TRBV28 and TRBJ2-5; tentative D call: TRBD1 (5 bases). The J call is doubtful: the DNA matches TRBJ2-7 better. Germline V lookup: CDR1 MDHEN, CDR2 SYDVKM. The length of the CDR3 is 15 residues.

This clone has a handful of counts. The CDR3 region is CASSVATLGTSTDTQYF. The CDR3 region has the DNA TGTGCCAGCAGCGTAGCTACATTGGGGACTAGCACAGATACGCAGTATTTT. This chain joins TRBV9 and TRBJ2-3, with TRBD2 as a possible D gene (6 bases). This CDR3 has 17 amino acids. Trimming shortened V by 0 bases and J by 0 bases, and 14 bases separated the two germline ends. Germline V CDR1 and CDR2: SGDLS, YYNGEE. Filled out from reference TRBV9 and TRBJ2-3, the complete variable domain reads DSGVTQTPKHLITATGQRVTLRCSPRSGDLSVYWYQQSLDQGLQFLIQYYNGEERAKGNILERFSAQQFPDLHSELNLSSLELGDSALYFCASSVATLGTSTDTQYFGPGTRLTVL.

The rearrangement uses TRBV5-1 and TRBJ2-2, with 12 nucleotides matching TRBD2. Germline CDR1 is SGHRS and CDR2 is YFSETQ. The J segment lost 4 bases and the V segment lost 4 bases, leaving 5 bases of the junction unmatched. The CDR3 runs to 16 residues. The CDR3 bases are TGCGCCAGCAGCCTACTAGCGGGAGGACCCACCGGGGAGCTGTTTTTT. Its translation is CASSLLAGGPTGELFF.

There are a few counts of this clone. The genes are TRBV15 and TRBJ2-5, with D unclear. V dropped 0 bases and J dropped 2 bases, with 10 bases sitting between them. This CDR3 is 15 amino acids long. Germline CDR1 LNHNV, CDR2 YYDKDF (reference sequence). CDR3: CATSREPQKQETQYF. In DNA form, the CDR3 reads TGTGCCACCAGCAGAGAGCCCCAGAAACAAGAGACCCAGTACTTC.

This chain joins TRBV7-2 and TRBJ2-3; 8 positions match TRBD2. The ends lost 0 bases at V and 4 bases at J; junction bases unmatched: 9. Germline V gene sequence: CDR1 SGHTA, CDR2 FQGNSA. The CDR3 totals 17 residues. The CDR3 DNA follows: TGTGCCAGCAGCTTAGCTAGGGCGGGAGGCGGGCCAGATACGCAGTATTTT. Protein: CASSLARAGGGPDTQYF.

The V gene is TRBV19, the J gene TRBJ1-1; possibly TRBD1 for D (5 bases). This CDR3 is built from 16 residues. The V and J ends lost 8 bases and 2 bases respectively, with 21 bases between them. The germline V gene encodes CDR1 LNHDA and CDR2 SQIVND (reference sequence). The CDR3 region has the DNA TGTGCCAGTGCAAATCTTGGGTGGGGCGTTAACACTGAAGCTTTCTTT. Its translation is CASANLGWGVNTEAFF.

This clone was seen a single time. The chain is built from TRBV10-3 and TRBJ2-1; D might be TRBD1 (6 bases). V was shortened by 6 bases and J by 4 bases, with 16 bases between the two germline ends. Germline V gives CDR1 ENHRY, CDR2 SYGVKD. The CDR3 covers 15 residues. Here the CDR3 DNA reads TGTGCCATCAGCGCCGGGACAACTTCATACAATGAGCAGTTCTTC. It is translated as CAISAGTTSYNEQFF.

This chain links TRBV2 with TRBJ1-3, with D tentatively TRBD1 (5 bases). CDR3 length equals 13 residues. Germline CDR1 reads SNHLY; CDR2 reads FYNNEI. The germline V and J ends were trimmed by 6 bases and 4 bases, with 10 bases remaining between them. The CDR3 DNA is TGTGCCAGCAGGCAGGGCAACGGAAACACCATATATTTT. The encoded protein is CASRQGNGNTIYF.